Included here is one T cell receptor beta chain sequence, with context. This clonotype has only a few counts. Its antigen target is currently unknown. Base qualities are missing; no much larger clone stands one base away. The data belong to a study of T-cell reconstitution after alpha-beta-depleted transplantation in children (dated by TCRdb to about 2016). Study-wide context: Using TCR repertoire profiling, the study followed T-cell immune reconstitution in a quantitative way in children after TCRalphabeta/CD19-depleted allogeneic hematopoietic cell transplantation. Overall results and qualifications from the work: The frequencies of hyperexpanded clones fell over the following months, and after one year, T-cell counts and TCRbeta diversity were mostly attributed to newly produced T cells. About two months after transplant, the apparently early recovery of alphabetaT-cell counts reportedly depended on just several hundred clones that had expanded rapidly and came from non-depleted graft cells. In some patients, high TCRbeta diversity at day 60 was attributed to recipient T cells and intrathymic progenitors that had survived conditioning.

The library relied on PCR. Sequencing was carried out with an Illumina HiSeq 2500. TCR library preparation used molecular barcoding, with unique molecular identifiers applied to normalize quantification of the TCRbeta repertoire. TCRdb's own reprocessing of the public reads used fastp at Q25 and MiXCR and kept productive beta chains. Identical CDR3 protein sequences are pooled into one entry, listed with their most common genes and DNA. Across this sample there are 250,000 to 300,000 distinct CDR3 sequences, with nearly 8% seen only once. The ten largest clones represent 8.5% to 9.5% of the sample. V lost 3 bases and J lost 5 bases, and the count of bases not matched to a germline gene is 6. The germline V gene encodes CDR1 MDHEN and CDR2 SYDVKM. The CDR3 sequence holds 15 residues, the cysteine and phenylalanine included. The sequence is cut down to CDR3 DNA, 45 bases in frame from base 1. The treatment or condition tag for this specimen amounts to: allogeneic hematopoietic cell transplantation with graft depleted of TCRalphabeta T cells and CD19 B cells. Transplant recipients were children who received TCRalphabeta/CD19-depleted allogeneic hematopoietic cell grafts.

The source was peripheral blood, collected 360 days after TCRalphabeta/CD19-depleted stem cell transplant. This TCR came from a female patient aged 2-10 years who had a stem cell transplant for Fanconi anemia, so the T cells may come from the graft donor. The V gene is TRBV28 and the J gene is TRBJ2-5, and 10 junctional nucleotides match TRBD2. The sequence in DNA is TGTGCCAGCAGTTTTGTAGCGGGAGGTCTGGAGACCCAGTACTTC. It translates as CASSFVAGGLETQYF.